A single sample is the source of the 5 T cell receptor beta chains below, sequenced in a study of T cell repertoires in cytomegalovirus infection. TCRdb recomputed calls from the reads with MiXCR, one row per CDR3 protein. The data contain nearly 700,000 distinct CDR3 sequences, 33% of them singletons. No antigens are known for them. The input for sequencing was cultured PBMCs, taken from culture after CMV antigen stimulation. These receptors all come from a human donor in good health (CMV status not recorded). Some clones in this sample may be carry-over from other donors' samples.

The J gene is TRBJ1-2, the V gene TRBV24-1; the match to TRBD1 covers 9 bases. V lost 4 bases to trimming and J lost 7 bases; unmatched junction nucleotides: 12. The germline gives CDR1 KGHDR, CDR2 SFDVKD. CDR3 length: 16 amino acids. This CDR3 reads CATSDRNRGQVAGYTF. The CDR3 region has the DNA TGTGCCACCAGTGACCGGAACAGGGGGCAGGTGGCTGGCTACACCTTC.

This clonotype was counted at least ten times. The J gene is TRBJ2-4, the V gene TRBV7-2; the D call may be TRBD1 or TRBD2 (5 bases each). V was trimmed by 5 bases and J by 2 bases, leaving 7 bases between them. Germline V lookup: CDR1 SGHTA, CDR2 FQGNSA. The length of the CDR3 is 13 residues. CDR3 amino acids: CASSTGPKNIQYF. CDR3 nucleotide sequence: TGTGCCAGCAGCACGGGGCCCAAAAACATTCAGTACTTC.

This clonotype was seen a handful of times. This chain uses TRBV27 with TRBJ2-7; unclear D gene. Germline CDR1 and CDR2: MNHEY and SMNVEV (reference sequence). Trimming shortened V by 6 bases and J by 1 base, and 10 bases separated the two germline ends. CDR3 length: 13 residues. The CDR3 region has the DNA TGTGCCAGCAGCCACGGGTATTCCTACGAGCAGTACTTC. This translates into CASSHGYSYEQYF.

In DNA, the CDR3 is TGTGCCAGCAGCGTGCTTCAGACGTCTGAAGCTTTCTTT. Amino acids: CASSVLQTSEAFF. V is TRBV7-9 and J is TRBJ1-1; no clear D. The CDR3 has 13 amino acids. Germline CDR1 and CDR2: SEHNR and FQNEAQ (reference sequence). Trimming took 5 bases from V and 6 from J, leaving 13 bases between them.

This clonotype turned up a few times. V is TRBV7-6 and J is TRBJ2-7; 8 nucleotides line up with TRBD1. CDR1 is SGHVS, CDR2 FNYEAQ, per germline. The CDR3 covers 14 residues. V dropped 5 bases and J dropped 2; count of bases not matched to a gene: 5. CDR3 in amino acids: CASSPTGDAYEQYF. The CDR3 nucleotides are TGTGCCAGCAGCCCGACAGGGGACGCCTACGAGCAGTACTTC. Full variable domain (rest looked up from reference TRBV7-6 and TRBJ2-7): GAGVSQSPRYKVTKRGQDVALRCDPISGHVSLYWYRQALGQGPEFLTYFNYEAQQDKSGLPNDRFSAERPEGSISTLTIQRTEQRDSAMYRCASSPTGDAYEQYFGPGTRLTVT.